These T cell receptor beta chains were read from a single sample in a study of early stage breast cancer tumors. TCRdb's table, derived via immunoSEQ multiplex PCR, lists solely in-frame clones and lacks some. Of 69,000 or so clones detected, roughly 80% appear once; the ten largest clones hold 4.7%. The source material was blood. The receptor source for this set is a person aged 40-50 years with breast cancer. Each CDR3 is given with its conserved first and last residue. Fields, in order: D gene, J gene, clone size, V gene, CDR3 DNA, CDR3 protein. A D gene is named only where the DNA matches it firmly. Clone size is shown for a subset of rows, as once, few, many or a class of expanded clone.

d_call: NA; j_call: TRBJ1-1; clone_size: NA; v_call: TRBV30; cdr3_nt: TGTGCCCGAGGCCAGGGGACCCAAGAAGCTTTCTTT; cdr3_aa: CARGQGTQEAFF
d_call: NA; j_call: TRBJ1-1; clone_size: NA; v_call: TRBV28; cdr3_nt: TGTGCCAGCAGTTTTAAGTCCCTGACTGAAGCTTTCTTT; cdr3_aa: CASSFKSLTEAFF
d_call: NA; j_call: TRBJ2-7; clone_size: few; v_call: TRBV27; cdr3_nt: TGTGCCAGCAAAGGACAGCACCACGAGCAGTACTTC; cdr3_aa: CASKGQHHEQYF
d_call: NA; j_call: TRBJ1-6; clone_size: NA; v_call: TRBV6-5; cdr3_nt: TGTGCCAGCAGTTACAGGGGAAGGGGGCCCCTCCACTTT; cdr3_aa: CASSYRGRGPLHF
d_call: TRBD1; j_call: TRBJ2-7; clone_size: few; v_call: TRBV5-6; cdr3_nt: TGTGCCAGCAGCTTGGGGGGAGGAATAAGGGGACAGGGGAAATACGAGCAGTACTTC; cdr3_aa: CASSLGGGIRGQGKYEQYF
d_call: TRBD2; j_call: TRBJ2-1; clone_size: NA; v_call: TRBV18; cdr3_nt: TGTGCCAGCTCACAAACTGGACTAGCGGGAGGGCCCAATGAGCAGTTCTTC; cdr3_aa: CASSQTGLAGGPNEQFF
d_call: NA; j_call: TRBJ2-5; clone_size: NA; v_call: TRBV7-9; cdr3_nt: TGTGCCAGCAGCTTGACGGACGGCCAAGAGACCCAGTACTTC; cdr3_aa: CASSLTDGQETQYF
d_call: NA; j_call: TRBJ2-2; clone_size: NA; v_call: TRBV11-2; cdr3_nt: TGTGCCAGCAGCTTATTAACCGGGCTAAATGTAGGGGAGCTGTTTTTT; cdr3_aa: CASSLLTGLNVGELFF
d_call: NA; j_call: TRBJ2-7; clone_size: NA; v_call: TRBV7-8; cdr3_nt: TGTGCCAGCACCCATAACGGCGAGCAGTACTTC; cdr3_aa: CASTHNGEQYF
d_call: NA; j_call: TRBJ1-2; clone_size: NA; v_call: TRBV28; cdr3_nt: TGTGCCAGCAGTTTCCTCAGGGATAACGGCTACACCTTC; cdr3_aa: CASSFLRDNGYTF
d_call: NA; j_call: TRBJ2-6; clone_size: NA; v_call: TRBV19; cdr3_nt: TGTGCCAGTAGTATGCCCGGACGGGCCTCTGGGGCCAACGTCCTGACTTTC; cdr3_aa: CASSMPGRASGANVLTF
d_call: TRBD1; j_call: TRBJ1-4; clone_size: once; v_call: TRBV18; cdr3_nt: TGTGCCAGCTCACGGGACAGTAGGGAAAAACTGTTTTTT; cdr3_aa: CASSRDSREKLFF
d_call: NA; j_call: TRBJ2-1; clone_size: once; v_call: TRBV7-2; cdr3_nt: TGTGCCGTGGATTACAATGAGCAGTTCTTC; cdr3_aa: CAVDYNEQFF
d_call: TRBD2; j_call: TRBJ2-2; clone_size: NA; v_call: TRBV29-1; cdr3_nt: TGCAGCGTCCTAGGGACTAGCGGGAGGGAGACCGGGGAGCTGTTTTTT; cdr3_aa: CSVLGTSGRETGELFF
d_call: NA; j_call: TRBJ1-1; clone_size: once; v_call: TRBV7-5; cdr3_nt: TGTGCCAGAAGCTTAGCCGGACAGAACACTGAAGCTTTCTTT; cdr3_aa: CARSLAGQNTEAFF
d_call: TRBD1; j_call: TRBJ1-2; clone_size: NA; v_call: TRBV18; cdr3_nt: TGTGCCAGCTCACCTAACCGGGACAGCCTGAGGGGAGGCTACACCTTC; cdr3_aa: CASSPNRDSLRGGYTF
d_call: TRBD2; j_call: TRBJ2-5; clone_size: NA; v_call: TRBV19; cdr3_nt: TGTGCCAGTAGTTGGCGGGAGAGGGAGACCCAGTACTTC; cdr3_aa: CASSWRERETQYF
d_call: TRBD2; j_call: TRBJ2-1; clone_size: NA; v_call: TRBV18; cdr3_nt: TGTGCCAGCTCACCAGGACTAGAAAAAGGCGAGCAGTTCTTC; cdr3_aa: CASSPGLEKGEQFF
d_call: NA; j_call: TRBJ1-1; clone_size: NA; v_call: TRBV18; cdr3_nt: TGTGCCAGCTCACCACCGGGGAACACTGAAGCTTTCTTT; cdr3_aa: CASSPPGNTEAFF
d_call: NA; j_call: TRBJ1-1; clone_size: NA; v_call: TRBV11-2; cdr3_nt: TGTGCCAGCAAAGAAGGCAGAATGAACACTGAAGCTTTCTTT; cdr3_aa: CASKEGRMNTEAFF
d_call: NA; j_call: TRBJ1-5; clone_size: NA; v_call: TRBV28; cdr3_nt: TGTGCCAGCAGTTTACCGGGACCGACCTGGCAGCCCCAGCATTTT; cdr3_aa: CASSLPGPTWQPQHF
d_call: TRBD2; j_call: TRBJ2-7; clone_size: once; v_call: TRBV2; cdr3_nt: TGTGCCGGTTGGGCGGGAGGCCCCTGGGACTTC; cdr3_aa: CAGWAGGPWDF
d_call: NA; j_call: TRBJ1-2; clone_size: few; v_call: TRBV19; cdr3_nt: TGTGCCAGTAGTATGGGTGATGGCTATGGCTACACCTTC; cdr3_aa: CASSMGDGYGYTF
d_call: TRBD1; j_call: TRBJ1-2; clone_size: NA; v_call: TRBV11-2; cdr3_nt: TGTGCCAGCAGCTCCGGACAGGGTGGAGGCTACACCTTC; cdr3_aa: CASSSGQGGGYTF
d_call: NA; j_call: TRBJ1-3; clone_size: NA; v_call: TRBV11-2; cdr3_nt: TGTGCCAGCAGCTTAGGTTCTGGAAACACCATATATTTT; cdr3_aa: CASSLGSGNTIYF
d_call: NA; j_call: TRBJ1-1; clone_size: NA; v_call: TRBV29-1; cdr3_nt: TGCAGCGTCCGTCATACTGAAGCTTTCTTT; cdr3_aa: CSVRHTEAFF
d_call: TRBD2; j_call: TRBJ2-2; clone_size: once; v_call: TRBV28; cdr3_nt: TGTGCCAGCAGCGCTGGGACTAGCGGGAAAAGGGAGCTGTTTTTT; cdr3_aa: CASSAGTSGKRELFF
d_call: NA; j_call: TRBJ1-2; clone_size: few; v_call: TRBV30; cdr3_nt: TGTGCCGCCCGGGGGGCAGGTTATGGCTACACCTTC; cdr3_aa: CAARGAGYGYTF
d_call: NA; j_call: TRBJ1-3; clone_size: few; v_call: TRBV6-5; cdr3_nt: TGTGCCAGCTCGCCAGGGGTGGTTGGAAACACCATATATTTT; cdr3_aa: CASSPGVVGNTIYF
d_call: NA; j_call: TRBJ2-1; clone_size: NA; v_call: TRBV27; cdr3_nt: TGTGCCAGCAGTTTAAGGGACTTGGATGAGCAGTTCTTC; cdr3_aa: CASSLRDLDEQFF
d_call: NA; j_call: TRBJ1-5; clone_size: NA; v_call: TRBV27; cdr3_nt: TGTGCCAGCAGTTTACGCAGGGGTGGAAGCAATCAGCCCCAGCATTTT; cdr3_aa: CASSLRRGGSNQPQHF
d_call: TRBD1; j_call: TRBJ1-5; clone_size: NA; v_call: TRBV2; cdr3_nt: TGTGCCAGCAGTTCTCAGGGGGCCCTCAATCAGCCCCAGCATTTT; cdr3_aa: CASSSQGALNQPQHF
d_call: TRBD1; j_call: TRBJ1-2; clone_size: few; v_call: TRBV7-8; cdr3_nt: TGTGCCAGCAGCAGGGACAGGAACTATGGCTACACCTTC; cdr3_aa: CASSRDRNYGYTF
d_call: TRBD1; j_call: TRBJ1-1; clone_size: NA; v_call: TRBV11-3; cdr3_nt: TGTGCCAGCAGCCTGGGACAGGCAACTGAAGCTTTCTTT; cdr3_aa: CASSLGQATEAFF
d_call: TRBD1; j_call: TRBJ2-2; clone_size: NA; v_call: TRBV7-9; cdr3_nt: TGTGCCAGCAGCTTACCCCAGGGGGACACCGGGGAGCTGTTTTTT; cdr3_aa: CASSLPQGDTGELFF
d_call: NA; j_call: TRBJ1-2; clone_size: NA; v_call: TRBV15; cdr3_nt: TGTGCCACCAGCAGAGAATTGGGTTATGGCTACACCTTC; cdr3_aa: CATSRELGYGYTF
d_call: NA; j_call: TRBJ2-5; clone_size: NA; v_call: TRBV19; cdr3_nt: TGTGCCAGCACAGGGTACGGGGAGACCCAGTACTTC; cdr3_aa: CASTGYGETQYF
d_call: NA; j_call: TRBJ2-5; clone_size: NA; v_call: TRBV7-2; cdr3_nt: TGTGCCAGCAGCTTAAACCTCCAGACAGGAGGTCAAGAGACCCAGTACTTC; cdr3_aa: CASSLNLQTGGQETQYF
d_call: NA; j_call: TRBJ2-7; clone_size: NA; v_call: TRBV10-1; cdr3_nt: TGCGCCAGCAGTGAGCGGCAGCTCTACGAGCAGTACTTC; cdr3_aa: CASSERQLYEQYF
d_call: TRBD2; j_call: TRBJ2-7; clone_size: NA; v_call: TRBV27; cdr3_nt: TGTGCCAGCAGTTTAGCCGGGAGGTCGTCCGAGCAGTACTTC; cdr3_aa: CASSLAGRSSEQYF
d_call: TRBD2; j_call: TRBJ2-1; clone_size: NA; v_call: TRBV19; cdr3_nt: TGTGCCAGTAGTATTGGGGGAGGGCCGGGGTACAATGAGCAGTTCTTC; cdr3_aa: CASSIGGGPGYNEQFF